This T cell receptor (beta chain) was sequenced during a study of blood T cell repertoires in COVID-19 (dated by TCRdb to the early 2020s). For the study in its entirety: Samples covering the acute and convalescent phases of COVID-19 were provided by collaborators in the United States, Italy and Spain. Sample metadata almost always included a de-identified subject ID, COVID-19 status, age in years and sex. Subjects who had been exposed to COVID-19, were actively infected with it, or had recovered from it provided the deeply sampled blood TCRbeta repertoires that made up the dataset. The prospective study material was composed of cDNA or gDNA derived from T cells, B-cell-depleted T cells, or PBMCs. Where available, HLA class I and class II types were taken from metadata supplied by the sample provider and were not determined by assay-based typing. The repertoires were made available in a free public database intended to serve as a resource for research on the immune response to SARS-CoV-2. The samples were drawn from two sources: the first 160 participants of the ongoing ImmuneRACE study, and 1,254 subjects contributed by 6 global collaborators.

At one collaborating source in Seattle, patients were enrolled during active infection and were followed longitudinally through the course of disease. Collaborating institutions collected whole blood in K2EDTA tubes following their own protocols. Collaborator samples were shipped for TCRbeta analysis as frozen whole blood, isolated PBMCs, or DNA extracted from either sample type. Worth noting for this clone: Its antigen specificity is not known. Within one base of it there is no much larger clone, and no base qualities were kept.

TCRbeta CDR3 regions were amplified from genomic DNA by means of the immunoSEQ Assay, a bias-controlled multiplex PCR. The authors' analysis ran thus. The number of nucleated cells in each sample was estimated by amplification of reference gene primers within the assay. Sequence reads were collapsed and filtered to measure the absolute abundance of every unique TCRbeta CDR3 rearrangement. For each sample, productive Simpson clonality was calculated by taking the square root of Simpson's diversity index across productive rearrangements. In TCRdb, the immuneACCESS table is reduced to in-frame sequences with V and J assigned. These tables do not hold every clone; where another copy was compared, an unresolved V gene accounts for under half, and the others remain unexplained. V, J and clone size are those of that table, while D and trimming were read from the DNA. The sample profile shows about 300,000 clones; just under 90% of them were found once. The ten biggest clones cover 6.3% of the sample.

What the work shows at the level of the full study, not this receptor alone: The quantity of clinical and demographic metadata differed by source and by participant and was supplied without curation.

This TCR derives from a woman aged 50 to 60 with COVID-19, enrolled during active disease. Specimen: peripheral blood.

Here is the DNA: TGTGCCAGCAGCTTGGGCGGCCCGGCTAATGAAAAACTGTTTTTT. It is translated as CASSLGGPANEKLFF. The chain is made from TRBV5-4 and TRBJ1-4, with no reliable assignment of the D segment. V is pared back by 0 bases and J by 3 bases, with 9 bases lying between the germline termini. The CDR3 runs 15 residues from the cysteine to the phenylalanine. The only DNA kept is the CDR3, 45 bases in frame from the first base. Per the germline V gene (reference sequence), SGHNT is the CDR1 and YYREEE is the CDR2.